Ten or more counts support the clone carrying this TCR beta chain. Its matching antigen is unknown. The CDR3 end is not reached by the read, which stops 3 residues before it; the germline J gene fills it in. CVID and control samples used equivalent genomic DNA input. Using immunoSEQ multiplex PCR, the repertoire was profiled, and TCRdb retains in-frame clones only, with some absent. There are fewer than 65,000 clones in the sample, none observed a single time. Each donor provided roughly 4.5 to 8.5 ml of heparinized whole blood. The sample belongs to a study of T cell clonality in common variable immunodeficiency. Whole-study results and caveats: CVID subjects had higher TCRbeta clonality than healthy controls, most marked in about a third. Fewer TCRbeta clones were shared among CVID subjects than controls.

Looked up from germline, CDR1 is LNHDA and CDR2 is SQIVND (reference sequence). Trimming removed 4 bases at V and 3 bases at J, with 7 bases between. This CDR3 is built from 12 residues. The chain carries TRBV19 and TRBJ2-7; D is uncertain. Sequencing was performed on peripheral blood mononuclear cells. This clonotype was sampled from a person aged 18-70 years in good health. The CDR3 bases that were read are TGTGCCAGTAGTACCCTAGGCTACGAG. The encoded protein is CASSTLGYE. The full CDR3 sequence reads CASSTLGYEQYF.